These 32 T cell receptor beta chains were all obtained from the same sample, sequenced in a study of blood T cells in healthy people across ages. Together with a sample-barcoded 5' primer, a J-beta primer mix was included in a second PCR lasting 7 to 11 cycles. From the 5' RACE reads, TCRdb called clonotypes with MiXCR, one entry per CDR3 protein. The sample includes about 970,000 distinct CDR3 sequences, roughly half of them seen just once. The sequencing input was blood. These receptors came from a woman aged 60-75 years in good health.

The genes are TRBV4-3 and TRBJ2-1; possible D gene TRBD2, 6 bases. The V end lost 1 base, the J end lost 1 base, and 11 bases lay between the germline ends. The CDR3 consists of 16 residues. From germline, CDR1 is LGHNA and CDR2 YSLEER. CDR3 amino acids: CASSQATSRSYNEQFF. Here the CDR3 DNA reads TGCGCCAGCAGCCAAGCGACTAGTCGGTCCTACAATGAGCAGTTCTTC.

The rearrangement uses TRBV6-6 and TRBJ1-4, with D uncertain. The length of the CDR3 is 15 residues. V was cut by 0 bases and J by 7 bases, with 12 bases left in between. Germline V gene sequence: CDR1 MNHNY, CDR2 SVGAGI (reference sequence). The CDR3 DNA reads as TGTGCCAGCAGTTACTCGCCAGACTTTGGTGAAAAACTGTTTTTT. Translation gives CASSYSPDFGEKLFF.

Points on this clonotype: This may be a read error: a much more frequent sequence differs by one nucleotide. The chain joins TRBV20-1 to TRBJ2-2; perhaps D is TRBD1 or TRBD2 (5 bases each). The V gene's germline CDR1 is DFQATT and CDR2 SNEGSKA (reference sequence). V lost 0 bases and J lost 4, with 12 bases in between. This CDR3 has 15 residues. The CDR3 DNA reads as TGCAGTGCTAGAGATAGGGGAGCGAGCACCGGGGAGCTGTTTTTT. Its protein product is CSARDRGASTGELFF.

The chain carries TRBV29-1 and TRBJ2-5; D is uncertain. The CDR3 consists of 14 residues. Germline CDR1 and CDR2: SQVTM and ANQGSEA. V lost 4 bases to trimming and J lost 0 bases, with 12 bases between them. This CDR3 is CSVVGQKYQETQYF. CDR3 in DNA: TGCAGCGTTGTAGGGCAGAAGTACCAAGAGACCCAGTACTTC.

The gene calls are TRBV6-5 and TRBJ2-3, with a possible D match to TRBD1 (5 bases). The germline V gene has CDR1 MNHEY and CDR2 SVGAGI. This CDR3 spans 15 amino acids. V was shortened by 0 bases and J by 6 bases, with 13 bases between the two germline ends. In DNA, the CDR3 is TGTGCCAGCAGTTACTCGATTGGGGCAAGGGATACGCAGTATTTT. It encodes CASSYSIGARDTQYF.

This rearrangement joins TRBV20-1 to TRBJ2-2; 12 bases fit TRBD1. The CDR3 consists of 16 residues. V trimming: 5 bases; J trimming: 5 bases; junction bases outside the gene matches: 9. Germline-derived CDR1 and CDR2 are DFQATT and SNEGSKA (reference sequence). CDR3 nucleotide sequence: TGCAGTGCTCCCGGGACAGGGGGCTTGGTAACCGGGGAGCTGTTTTTT. Translating it yields CSAPGTGGLVTGELFF.

This chain links TRBV11-2 with TRBJ2-3, with D hard to call. V lost 5 bases and J 0 bases, leaving 12 bases between the germline ends. From germline, CDR1 is SGHAT and CDR2 FQNNGV. The CDR3 consists of 15 residues. CDR3 nucleotide sequence: TGTGCCAGCAGCATGCGTGCAGCTAGCACAGATACGCAGTATTTT. As protein: CASSMRAASTDTQYF.

Only a few counts were recorded for this clonotype. The genes are TRBV3-1 and TRBJ2-7; D not certain. The V end was cut by 4 bases, the J end by 10 bases, with 20 bases between. CDR1 and CDR2 (germline): LGHDT, YNNKEL (reference sequence). CDR3 length: 14 amino acids. CDR3 protein: CASSPPLFDSTQYF. The CDR3, as DNA: TGTGCCAGCAGCCCCCCGCTGTTCGACTCAACCCAGTACTTC.

The V gene is TRBV5-8, the J gene TRBJ2-1, with TRBD1 matching over 8 bases. Germline CDR1 is SGHTS and CDR2 is YDEGEE. J was trimmed by 9 bases and V by 5 bases; bases with no gene match: 10. The CDR3 extends over 14 amino acids. The CDR3 is CASSWGQARSEQFF. CDR3 DNA sequence: TGTGCCAGCAGTTGGGGACAGGCAAGGAGTGAGCAGTTCTTC.

In its sample, this clonotype was seen a few times. The J gene is TRBJ1-2, the V gene TRBV20-1; tentatively, D is TRBD1 (6 bases). The CDR3 is 15 amino acids. The germline gives CDR1 DFQATT, CDR2 SNEGSKA (reference sequence). V shed 1 base and J shed 8 bases, with 20 bases lying between them. The CDR3 region has the DNA TGCAGTGCTAGAGGAGGACAGAGCCCAAGTAGCGGCTACACCTTC. Translated: CSARGGQSPSSGYTF.

This clonotype was found a few times. This sequence joins TRBV28 and TRBJ2-7; weak D call: TRBD1 (5 bases). Germline assignment: CDR1 MDHEN and CDR2 SYDVKM. The V end lost 7 bases, the J end lost 3 bases, and 10 bases lay between the germline ends. This CDR3 has 12 residues. CDR3 loop: CASKGRIYEQYF. In nucleotides, the CDR3 is TGTGCCAGCAAGGGGCGGATCTACGAGCAGTACTTC.

This chain joins TRBV20-1 and TRBJ2-1, with D perhaps matching TRBD2 (6 bases). The end of the DNA aligns better with TRBJ2-7, so the J call may be wrong. This CDR3 contains 15 residues. Germline values: CDR1 DFQATT, CDR2 SNEGSKA (reference sequence). The CDR3 bases are TGCAGTGCTCCTTCTGGAGGGAGCTCCTACAATGAGCAGTACTTC. Translating it yields CSAPSGGSSYNEQYF.

This sequence joins TRBV27 and TRBJ1-5; D is ambiguous. This CDR3 contains 14 residues. Looked up from germline, CDR1 is MNHEY and CDR2 is SMNVEV (reference sequence). The ends were cut back, 6 bases at V and 1 base at J, with 10 bases in the middle. The CDR3 DNA reads as TGTGCCAGCAGACAAACGGGGAGCAATCAGCCCCAGCATTTT. Protein product: CASRQTGSNQPQHF.

The J gene is TRBJ2-7, the V gene TRBV21-1. TRBV21-1 is a known pseudogene. There are 16 residues in the CDR3. The DNA of the CDR3 is TGTGCCAGCAGCACCCCACCTCGGACCGAGGCCTACGAGCAGTACTTC. Its protein is CASSTPPRTEAYEQYF.

The V and J genes are TRBV3-1 and TRBJ1-1; no reliable D call. This CDR3 spans 16 amino acids. Germline CDR1 is LGHDT and CDR2 is YNNKEL (reference sequence). The V and J ends lost 7 bases and 1 base respectively, with 19 bases between them. In DNA form, the CDR3 reads TGTGCCAGCACCCTCTTCCGGGCAGGAGGGAACACTGAAGCTTTCTTT. The encoded protein is CASTLFRAGGNTEAFF.

This chain joins TRBV20-1 and TRBJ2-7, with 7 positions matching TRBD2. The CDR3 runs to 14 residues. With 4 bases clipped from V and 0 bases from J, the junction kept 6 bases outside the gene matches. Germline CDR1 is DFQATT and CDR2 is SNEGSKA (reference sequence). The CDR3 DNA follows: TGCAGTGCTAATCGGCGGGAGAGCTCCTACGAGCAGTACTTC. It specifies CSANRRESSYEQYF.

This clonotype turned up a few times. The rearrangement uses TRBV20-1 and TRBJ2-3; 12 positions match TRBD2. The CDR3 is 17 residues long. Germline trimming cut 3 bases from V and 4 bases from J; bases unmatched to any gene: 11. Germline loops: CDR1 DFQATT, CDR2 SNEGSKA (reference sequence). CDR3 DNA sequence: TGCAGTGCTAGCGGCATCCTAGCGGGAGGGTTGCCAGATACGCAGTATTTT. This translates into CSASGILAGGLPDTQYF.

The DNA for the CDR3 is TGTGCCAGCAGGACTCCGGGACTAGCGGGAACCGGGGAGCTGTTTTTT. Its translation is CASRTPGLAGTGELFF. V gene TRBV28 combines with J gene TRBJ2-2; 13 bases fit TRBD2. The CDR3 consists of 16 residues. Germline V CDR1 and CDR2: MDHEN, SYDVKM. Losses at the gene ends were 6 bases for V and 5 bases for J; bases not matched to a gene: 6.

This clonotype was counted only a few times. This chain connects TRBV28 to TRBJ2-3, with 8 bases matching TRBD1. This CDR3 comprises 16 residues. The J segment lost 0 bases and the V segment lost 6 bases, leaving 8 bases of the junction unmatched. The germline V gene encodes CDR1 MDHEN and CDR2 SYDVKM. CDR3 protein: CASRARDRLSTDTQYF. For the CDR3, the DNA is TGTGCCAGCAGGGCCCGGGACAGGCTTAGCACAGATACGCAGTATTTT.

This clonotype was seen more than once but under ten times. The chain joins TRBV3-1 to TRBJ2-7; no firm D call. Germline loops: CDR1 LGHDT, CDR2 YNNKEL (reference sequence). The CDR3 totals 12 residues. V was clipped by 6 bases and J by 8 bases, with 14 bases between them. The CDR3 sequence is CASSHGPGQQYF. The CDR3 bases are TGTGCCAGCAGTCATGGACCTGGGCAGCAGTACTTC.

The chain carries TRBV5-1 and TRBJ1-4; D might be TRBD1 (5 bases). The CDR3 length is 16 residues. With 0 bases removed from V and 8 bases from J, the gap between germline ends came to 17 bases. Germline assignment: CDR1 SGHRS and CDR2 YFSETQ. CDR3 amino acids: CASSLGLGEGEEKLFF. Here the CDR3 DNA reads TGCGCCAGCAGCTTGGGTTTGGGGGAAGGAGAGGAAAAACTGTTTTTT.

The rearrangement joins TRBV4-2 to TRBJ2-1; D may be TRBD2 (6 bases). V lost 0 bases, J lost 3 bases, and 9 bases lay in between. This CDR3 is built from 15 residues. Germline V gene data show CDR1 as LGHNA and CDR2 as YNFKEQ. CDR3 coding DNA: TGTGCCAGCAGCCAAGATCGCGGGAACTACAATGAGCAGTTCTTC. It specifies CASSQDRGNYNEQFF.

This clonotype was seen a few times. This chain joins TRBV4-3 and TRBJ2-1; 8 bases map to TRBD1. Germline CDR1 and CDR2: LGHNA and YSLEER. J was trimmed by 7 bases and V by 1 base; bases with no gene match: 6. This CDR3 comprises 15 residues. Here the CDR3 reads CASSQVGRTGNEQFF. CDR3 sequence (DNA): TGCGCCAGCAGCCAAGTGGGCCGGACAGGGAATGAGCAGTTCTTC.

The chain is built from TRBV20-1 and TRBJ1-2; D is undetermined. V lost 3 bases to trimming and J lost 6 bases, with 11 bases between them. The CDR3 extends over 12 amino acids. Germline assignment: CDR1 DFQATT and CDR2 SNEGSKA (reference sequence). This CDR3 reads CSASFGSDGYTF. Written as DNA, the CDR3 is TGCAGTGCTAGTTTTGGGAGTGATGGCTACACCTTC.

The chain employs TRBV20-1 and TRBJ2-1; D is unclear. The CDR3 loop spans 12 amino acids. With 3 bases removed from V and 6 bases from J, the gap between germline ends came to 9 bases. Per the germline V gene, CDR1 is DFQATT and CDR2 is SNEGSKA (reference sequence). The CDR3: CSASLAANEQFF. CDR3 nucleotides: TGCAGTGCTAGTTTGGCGGCCAATGAGCAGTTCTTC.

V gene TRBV13 combines with J gene TRBJ2-7, with 7 bases matching TRBD1. CDR3 length equals 15 residues. V was clipped by 2 bases and J by 0 bases; unmatched bases: 4. Germline CDR1 is PRHDT and CDR2 is FYEKMQ (reference sequence). The CDR3 protein is CASSLIGTASYEQYF. CDR3 in DNA: TGTGCCAGCAGCTTAATAGGGACAGCCTCCTACGAGCAGTACTTC. Full variable domain (remainder filled in from reference TRBV13 and TRBJ2-7): AAGVIQSPRHLIKEKRETATLKCYPIPRHDTVYWYQQGPGQDPQFLISFYEKMQSDKGSIPDRFSAQQFSDYHSELNMSSLELGDSALYFCASSLIGTASYEQYFGPGTRLTVT.

The gene calls are TRBV3-1 and TRBJ2-1; 10 nucleotides align to TRBD2. The CDR3 contains 17 residues. V lost 0 bases to trimming and J lost 2 bases; unmatched junction nucleotides: 4. Germline CDR1 and CDR2: LGHDT and YNNKEL (reference sequence). The CDR3 loop is CASSQDDLAGAYNEQFF. For the CDR3, the DNA is TGTGCCAGCAGCCAAGATGATCTAGCGGGGGCCTACAATGAGCAGTTCTTC.

This clonotype was detected only a few times. This chain joins TRBV15 and TRBJ2-7, with 7 bases that match TRBD1. The CDR3 runs to 15 residues. Trimming cost V 4 bases and J 0 bases; bases outside gene matches: 6. Germline values: CDR1 LNHNV, CDR2 YYDKDF (reference sequence). The CDR3 DNA is TGTGCCACCAGCACCCAAGGACAGGCCTCCTACGAGCAGTACTTC. This encodes CATSTQGQASYEQYF.

The chain has TRBV20-1 and TRBJ2-1; D is uncertain. Trimming took 6 bases from V and 0 from J, leaving 15 bases between them. Looked up from germline, CDR1 is DFQATT and CDR2 is SNEGSKA (reference sequence). The CDR3 has 15 residues. CDR3 protein: CSAVKAESSYNEQFF. For the CDR3, the DNA is TGCAGTGCAGTTAAGGCGGAAAGCTCCTACAATGAGCAGTTCTTC.

This chain links TRBV13 with TRBJ1-1, with 7 bases aligning to TRBD1. The CDR3 contains 14 residues. Germline CDR1 PRHDT, CDR2 FYEKMQ (reference sequence). Trimming cost V 4 bases and J 5 bases; bases outside gene matches: 7. In DNA form, the CDR3 reads TGTGCCAGCAGCTCAGGGGGGCGCGTAACTGAAGCTTTCTTT. This translates into CASSSGGRVTEAFF.

In its sample, this clonotype was seen a few times. The J gene is TRBJ2-7, the V gene TRBV7-9, with 11 bases matching TRBD2. Germline V gives CDR1 SEHNR, CDR2 FQNEAQ (reference sequence). The J segment lost 5 bases and the V segment lost 4 bases, leaving 10 bases of the junction unmatched. The CDR3 length is 16 residues. CDR3 DNA: TGTGCCAGCAGCTCCACGGGACTAGCGGAGAGGGACGAGCAGTACTTC. It yields the protein CASSSTGLAERDEQYF. Together with reference TRBV7-9 and TRBJ2-7, the CDR3 gives the full variable domain: DTGVSQNPRHKITKRGQNVTFRCDPISEHNRLYWYRQTLGQGPEFLTYFQNEAQLEKSRLLSDRFSAERPKGSFSTLEIQRTEQGDSAMYLCASSSTGLAERDEQYFGPGTRLTVT.

The chain is built from TRBV20-1 and TRBJ2-2; D is undetermined. Trimming took off 5 bases at V and 2 bases at J, with 15 bases between the two ends. Looked up from germline, CDR1 is DFQATT and CDR2 is SNEGSKA (reference sequence). This CDR3 is 15 amino acids long. The CDR3: CSAGFADTNTGELFF. CDR3 in DNA: TGCAGTGCTGGTTTTGCGGATACAAACACCGGGGAGCTGTTTTTT.